The clone carrying this T cell receptor (beta chain) was picked up a small number of times. This sample was included in a study of early T cells in non-severe SARS-CoV-2 infection. Study details: Bulk RNA taken from unsorted whole blood was sequenced, leaving chains unpaired.

Unique molecular identifiers were affixed to single, distinct cDNA molecules. Each CDR3 protein is one row after TCRdb ran MiXCR on the 5' RACE reads. Of roughly 40,000 distinct CDR3 sequences detected, roughly 6.2% appear once; the ten largest clones hold roughly an eighth. Germline V gives CDR1 SGHVS, CDR2 FQNEAQ. Trimming removed 1 base from V and 4 bases from J, with 2 bases in between. The CDR3 loop spans 11 amino acids. This TCR was sampled from an adult who was a healthcare worker with PCR-confirmed SARS-CoV-2 infection or an uninfected control (not recorded which). Sample: whole blood. V gene TRBV7-8 combines with J gene TRBJ2-7; D unclear. The CDR3 nucleotides read TGTGCCAGCAGCTTAGAATACGAGCAGTACTTC. Protein: CASSLEYEQYF.